The 23 T cell receptor beta chains reported below all come from one sample, sequenced in a study of blood T cell repertoires in COVID-19. Produced via immunoSEQ multiplex PCR; TCRdb's table is partial and in-frame only. The data show 200,000 to 300,000 clones, 86% seen once. Input material: peripheral blood. Receptor source: a woman aged 30 to 39 who had recovered from COVID-19.

V and J are TRBV21-1 and TRBJ2-3; whether TRBD1, the table's D call, matches the DNA was not checked. TRBV21-1 is marked as a pseudogene. There are 15 residues in the CDR3. For the CDR3, the DNA is TGTGCCAGCAGGCAATCGGGACAATTCACAGATACGCAGTATTTT. It yields the protein CASRQSGQFTDTQYF.

The chain carries TRBV29-1 and TRBJ1-1, with TRBD1 as a possible D gene (6 bases). Germline lookup yields CDR1 SQVTM and CDR2 ANQGSEA. Trimming shortened V by 3 bases and J by 2 bases, and 13 bases separated the two germline ends. The CDR3 spans 14 residues. The CDR3 spells CSVDKTGRNTEAFF. The CDR3 nucleotides read TGCAGCGTTGATAAGACAGGTAGAAACACTGAAGCTTTCTTT. Together with reference TRBV29-1 and TRBJ1-1, the CDR3 gives the full variable domain: SAVISQKPSRDICQRGTSLTIQCQVDSQVTMMFWYRQQPGQSLTLIATANQGSEATYESGFVIDKFPISRPNLTFSTLTVSNMSPEDSSIYLCSVDKTGRNTEAFFGQGTRLTVV.

The CDR3: CASSPGLEAYGYTF. The CDR3, as DNA: TGTGCCAGCAGCCCCGGATTAGAGGCTTATGGCTACACCTTC. The chain has TRBV5-5 and TRBJ1-2, with D uncertain. The CDR3 totals 14 residues. V was shortened by 4 bases and J by 5 bases, with 15 bases between the two germline ends. CDR1 is SGHKS and CDR2 is YYEKEE in the germline V gene (reference sequence).

The chain couples TRBV30 to TRBJ2-7; TRBD1 might be the D (5 bases). The CDR3 runs to 13 residues. V was pared by 5 bases and J by 5 bases, with 16 bases between. CDR1 is GTSNPN, CDR2 SVGIG, per germline (reference sequence). The CDR3 is CAWGLQGANEQYF. In DNA, the CDR3 is TGTGCCTGGGGCCTCCAGGGTGCCAACGAGCAGTACTTC. Together with reference TRBV30 and TRBJ2-7, the CDR3 gives the full variable domain: SQTIHQWPATLVQPVGSPLSLECTVEGTSNPNLYWYRQAAGRGLQLLFYSVGIGQISSEVPQNLSASRPQDRQFILSSKKLLLSDSGFYLCAWGLQGANEQYFGPGTRLTVT.

The V and J genes are TRBV28 and TRBJ1-2; 8 nucleotides match TRBD1. There are 17 residues in the CDR3. Germline CDR1 MDHEN, CDR2 SYDVKM. J lost 5 bases, V lost 3 bases, and 14 bases had no gene match. The DNA of the CDR3 is TGTGCCAGCAGTTTCTTGTCAGGCCAGGGGGCCAGTTATGGCTACACCTTC. Translation gives CASSFLSGQGASYGYTF.

The rearrangement uses TRBV2 and TRBJ2-3, with 10 bases identical to TRBD1. The V gene's germline CDR1 is SNHLY and CDR2 FYNNEI. This CDR3 is 14 amino acids long. With V trimmed by 6 bases and J by 0 bases, 0 bases remained unmatched. The CDR3 is CASRTGGSTDTQYF. For the CDR3, the DNA is TGTGCCAGCAGGACAGGGGGCAGCACAGATACGCAGTATTTT.

Worth noting for this clone: One end of the junction is discordant with germline, which a read error may explain. The chain carries TRBV7-9 and TRBJ1-2, with TRBD1 identical over 9 bases. CDR1 and CDR2 from the germline V gene are SEHNR and FQNEAQ (reference sequence). CDR3 length equals 13 residues. The CDR3 DNA is TGTGCCAGCAGCGCCCGGGACAGGGACCTTTGGGACTTC. This encodes CASSARDRDLWDF. The variable domain in full, completed from reference TRBV7-9 and TRBJ1-2, reads DTGVSQNPRHKITKRGQNVTFRCDPISEHNRLYWYRQTLGQGPEFLTYFQNEAQLEKSRLLSDRFSAERPKGSFSTLEIQRTEQGDSAMYLCASSARDRDLWDFGSGTRLTVV.

V and J are TRBV6-5 and TRBJ1-5; D possibly corresponds to TRBD1 (6 bases). The CDR3 totals 14 residues. The germline V gene has CDR1 MNHEY and CDR2 SVGAGI. The germline V and J ends were trimmed by 2 bases and 4 bases, with 9 bases remaining between them. The CDR3 DNA follows: TGTGCCAGCAGTTACGGGGGGGCAAATCAGCCCCAGCATTTT. Its translation: CASSYGGANQPQHF.

The V and J genes are TRBV12-3 or TRBV12-4 and TRBJ2-1; no clear D. Between the trimmed V and J ends, which lost 3 bases and 12 bases, there was a span of 12 bases. This CDR3 comprises 12 residues. The CDR3 DNA follows: TGTGCCAGCAGTTTGACGAGCGCTGGGCAGTTCTTC. The encoded protein is CASSLTSAGQFF.

In the case of this clone: Other nucleotide sequences in the sample specify the same CDR3. CDR3 sequence reads: CASSSLAGGITDTQYF. CDR3 coding DNA: TGTGCCAGCAGCTCTTTAGCGGGGGGAATAACAGATACGCAGTATTTT. This chain connects TRBV5-6 to TRBJ2-3, with 10 nucleotides matching TRBD2. The CDR3 loop spans 16 amino acids. V shed 3 bases and J 3 bases; nucleotides not matched to a gene: 7. Germline V gives CDR1 SGHDT, CDR2 YYEEEE. The full variable domain, completed using reference TRBV5-6 and TRBJ2-3, is DAGVTQSPTHLIKTRGQQVTLRCSPKSGHDTVSWYQQALGQGPQFIFQYYEEEERQRGNFPDRFSGHQFPNYSSELNVNALLLGDSALYLCASSSLAGGITDTQYFGPGTRLTVL.

This chain joins TRBV10-3 and TRBJ1-4; D is perhaps TRBD1 (5 bases). CDR1 ENHRY and CDR2 SYGVKD come from the germline V gene. This CDR3 spans 14 amino acids. V was pared by 3 bases and J by 8 bases, with 13 bases between. CDR3 DNA sequence: TGTGCCATCAGTGATCCAGGGAAGGGAGAAAAACTGTTTTTT. It encodes CAISDPGKGEKLFF.

The chain couples TRBV2 to TRBJ1-2, with 8 positions matching TRBD1. The CDR3 is 14 residues long. V dropped 9 bases and J dropped 4; count of bases not matched to a gene: 10. Germline V gene data show CDR1 as SNHLY and CDR2 as FYNNEI. CDR3 bases: TGTGCCAGGGAAACCGGGACAGGCGCCTATGGCTACACCTTC. This encodes CARETGTGAYGYTF.

This clone showed up just once. The chain links TRBV10-3 to TRBJ1-3, with 8 bases identical to TRBD1. Unmatched junction bases numbered 6, after V lost 3 bases and J lost 2 bases. Germline-derived CDR1 and CDR2 are ENHRY and SYGVKD. The length of the CDR3 is 16 residues. In nucleotides, the CDR3 is TGTGCCATCAGTGACCTGGGACAGGCCACTGGAAACACCATATATTTT. This translates into CAISDLGQATGNTIYF.

The V gene is TRBV3-1 (or the pseudogene TRBV3-2), the J gene TRBJ2-1; TRBD1 might be the D (5 bases). Germline V gene lookup returns CDR1 LGHDT and CDR2 YNNKEL (reference sequence). V lost 0 bases and J lost 4, with 7 bases in between. CDR3 length: 14 amino acids. Here the CDR3 reads CASSQEGDYNEQFF. The CDR3 coding sequence is TGTGCCAGCAGCCAAGAAGGGGATTACAATGAGCAGTTCTTC.

This chain connects TRBV4-2 to TRBJ1-5; the D is unclear. The CDR3 loop spans 13 amino acids. Deletions cut 1 base from V and 6 bases from J, with 7 bases between. In germline, CDR1 is LGHNA, CDR2 YNFKEQ. The CDR3 is CASSQGGGQPQHF. CDR3 coding DNA: TGTGCCAGCAGCCAAGGGGGAGGTCAGCCCCAGCATTTT.

A remark on this clone: Compared with germline, one end of the junction differs, possibly owing to a read error. The chain is built from TRBV4-3 and TRBJ2-3, with 10 bases that match TRBD2. Germline CDR1 and CDR2: LGHNA and YSLEER. The CDR3 is 15 residues long. DNA for the CDR3: TGCGCCAGCAGCCAAGATTGGGAGGGACTAGCGAACCTAAATTTT. Protein: CASSQDWEGLANLNF.

The chain combines TRBV5-1 with TRBJ2-5; TRBD1 is a possible D gene (5 bases). V was cut by 0 bases and J by 5 bases, with 17 bases left in between. This CDR3 region has 16 residues. CDR1 and CDR2 from the germline V gene are SGHRS and YFSETQ. In nucleotides, the CDR3 is TGCGCCAGCAGCTTGGGGGTTGGGGCTCTAGTGGAGACCCAGTACTTC. Translated: CASSLGVGALVETQYF. Supplemented by reference TRBV5-1 and TRBJ2-5, the full variable domain reads KAGVTQTPRYLIKTRGQQVTLSCSPISGHRSVSWYQQTPGQGLQFLFEYFSETQRNKGNFPGRFSGRQFSNSRSEMNVSTLELGDSALYLCASSLGVGALVETQYFGPGTRLLVL.

The chain links TRBV19 to TRBJ2-2, with a possible D match to TRBD1 (6 bases). V was cut by 7 bases and J by 0 bases, with 12 bases left in between. Germline CDR1 LNHDA, CDR2 SQIVND (reference sequence). This CDR3 comprises 15 residues. CDR3 residues: CASNSGAANTGELFF. The CDR3 DNA reads TGTGCCAGTAACTCAGGGGCCGCGAACACCGGGGAGCTGTTTTTT.

The chain uses TRBV9 and TRBJ2-2; the D gene is possibly TRBD2 (6 bases). Trimming removed 4 bases at V and 4 bases at J, with 17 bases between. This CDR3 has 16 amino acids. Germline loops: CDR1 SGDLS, CDR2 YYNGEE. The CDR3 loop is CASSFPLASSTGELFF. The CDR3, as DNA: TGTGCCAGCAGCTTTCCCCTAGCGTCATCCACCGGGGAGCTGTTTTTT.

CDR3 sequence: CASSEPAGNTIYF. In nucleotides, the CDR3 is TGTGCCAGCAGTGAGCCAGCTGGAAACACCATATATTTT. The chain uses TRBV2 and TRBJ1-3; D is undetermined. The V end was cut by 3 bases, the J end by 2 bases, with 5 bases between. Germline CDR1 is SNHLY and CDR2 is FYNNEI. This CDR3 comprises 13 residues.

The chain carries TRBV9 and TRBJ2-1, with TRBD2 as a possible D gene (6 bases). CDR3 length: 14 residues. V lost 7 bases to trimming and J lost 10 bases, with 21 bases between them. Per germline, CDR1 SGDLS and CDR2 YYNGEE. CDR3 sequence: CASSRDSAVREQFF. The CDR3 DNA reads TGTGCCAGCTCCAGGGACTCCGCGGTGCGAGAGCAGTTCTTC. Based on the CDR3 plus reference TRBV9 and TRBJ2-1, the full variable domain is DSGVTQTPKHLITATGQRVTLRCSPRSGDLSVYWYQQSLDQGLQFLIQYYNGEERAKGNILERFSAQQFPDLHSELNLSSLELGDSALYFCASSRDSAVREQFFGPGTRLTVL.

This clone appeared a single time. J is TRBJ2-7 and V is TRBV10-3; the match to TRBD1 covers 7 bases. V was pared by 6 bases and J by 5 bases, with 4 bases of the junction left unmatched. This CDR3 region has 12 residues. CDR1 and CDR2 from the germline V gene are ENHRY and SYGVKD. The CDR3 reads CAIRETGDEQYF. The DNA of the CDR3 is TGTGCCATCAGGGAAACAGGGGACGAGCAGTACTTC.

The chain couples TRBV24-1 to TRBJ2-5, with TRBD1 matching over 9 bases. V shed 5 bases, J shed 5 bases, and the junction held 5 bases outside the gene matches. The germline V gene has CDR1 KGHDR and CDR2 SFDVKD. This CDR3 region has 14 residues. DNA for the CDR3: TGTGCCACCAGTGCGTCCGGGACAGGGGAGACCCAGTACTTC. Translation: CATSASGTGETQYF.